These 9 T cell receptor beta chains share one sample of origin, sequenced in a study of T cells after somatic rescue of genetic block. Produced via immunoSEQ multiplex PCR; TCRdb's table is partial and in-frame only. The sample includes tens of thousands of clones, 85% to 90% of them seen just once. Sequencing input: peripheral blood mononuclear cells (PBMCs). The receptors here all came from a woman aged 18-30 years.

The chain combines TRBV29-1 with TRBJ2-1, with 12 positions matching TRBD1. The CDR3 consists of 11 residues. The junction had 2 bases not matched to a gene; V was cut back by 8 bases and J by 9 bases. Germline CDR1 and CDR2: SQVTM and ANQGSEA. CDR3: CSWDRGPEQFF. DNA for the CDR3: TGCAGCTGGGACAGGGGGCCTGAGCAGTTCTTC.

The rearrangement joins TRBV4-2 to TRBJ2-7; D assignment may be TRBD1 or TRBD2 (6 bases each). V was trimmed by 1 base and J by 4 bases, leaving 11 bases between them. The CDR3 sequence is 14 residues long. Looked up from germline, CDR1 is LGHNA and CDR2 is YNFKEQ. The CDR3 loop is CASSQGGGGYEQYF. The CDR3 DNA sequence: TGTGCCAGCAGCCAAGGAGGAGGGGGTTACGAGCAGTACTTC.

This clone was counted between two and nine times. The chain couples TRBV2 to TRBJ2-2, with D possibly being TRBD2 (5 bases). Germline loops: CDR1 SNHLY, CDR2 FYNNEI. Trimming stripped 4 bases from V and 4 bases from J, with 10 bases between. The CDR3 covers 14 residues. CDR3 loop: CASSVRVFTGELFF. The CDR3 coding sequence is TGTGCCAGCAGTGTGAGGGTTTTCACCGGGGAGCTGTTTTTT.

V is TRBV30 and J is TRBJ1-2; D is possibly TRBD1 (5 bases). Germline-derived CDR1 and CDR2 are GTSNPN and SVGIG (reference sequence). The CDR3 length is 13 residues. V lost 2 bases to trimming and J lost 7 bases, with 14 bases between them. The CDR3 DNA is TGTGCCTGGAGTCCCGTGGGGCCCCCTGGCTACACCTTC. Translating gives CAWSPVGPPGYTF.

This clone appeared a single time. This rearrangement joins TRBV7-9 to TRBJ2-7, with no clear D. CDR1 SEHNR and CDR2 FQNEAQ come from the germline V gene (reference sequence). V lost 5 bases and J 3 bases, leaving 11 bases between the germline ends. The CDR3 covers 13 residues. CDR3 nucleotide sequence: TGTGCCAGCAGCCTTACTATGGGCTACGAGCAGTACTTC. It is translated as CASSLTMGYEQYF. Together with reference TRBV7-9 and TRBJ2-7, the CDR3 gives the full variable domain: DTGVSQNPRHKITKRGQNVTFRCDPISEHNRLYWYRQTLGQGPEFLTYFQNEAQLEKSRLLSDRFSAERPKGSFSTLEIQRTEQGDSAMYLCASSLTMGYEQYFGPGTRLTVT.

The V gene is TRBV6-1, the J gene TRBJ2-7, with 9 bases fitting TRBD1. After removal of 6 bases from V and 5 bases from J, the junction contained 11 bases not matched to a gene. This CDR3 is 15 amino acids long. Germline CDR1 is MNHNS and CDR2 is SASEGT. The CDR3 nucleotides read TGTGCCAGCAGATCCACAGGGGGCGCGGGAAACGAGCAGTACTTC. Amino acid sequence: CASRSTGGAGNEQYF.

This rearrangement joins TRBV21-1 to TRBJ2-1; no DNA check was done on the table's D call, TRBD2. TRBV21-1 is termed a pseudogene. This CDR3 spans 14 amino acids. For the CDR3, the DNA is TGTGCCAGCCCGAGGGGTAGCGGCCGAGGGGAGCAGTTCTTC. Protein product: CASPRGSGRGEQFF.

This chain joins TRBV10-3 and TRBJ2-3; 7 nucleotides line up with TRBD2. Germline-derived CDR1 and CDR2 are ENHRY and SYGVKD. V dropped 3 bases and J dropped 1; count of bases not matched to a gene: 4. CDR3 length: 15 residues. CDR3 coding DNA: TGTGCCATCAGTGATGGGACTACAGGCACAGATACGCAGTATTTT. This sequence encodes CAISDGTTGTDTQYF.

The chain uses TRBV27 and TRBJ2-5; 12 nucleotides align to TRBD1. Germline CDR1 is MNHEY and CDR2 is SMNVEV (reference sequence). The ends lost 6 bases at V and 5 bases at J; junction bases unmatched: 7. The CDR3 consists of 15 residues. This CDR3 is CASRLGTGGLETQYF. CDR3 nucleotides: TGTGCCAGCAGGCTTGGGACAGGGGGCTTGGAGACCCAGTACTTC.